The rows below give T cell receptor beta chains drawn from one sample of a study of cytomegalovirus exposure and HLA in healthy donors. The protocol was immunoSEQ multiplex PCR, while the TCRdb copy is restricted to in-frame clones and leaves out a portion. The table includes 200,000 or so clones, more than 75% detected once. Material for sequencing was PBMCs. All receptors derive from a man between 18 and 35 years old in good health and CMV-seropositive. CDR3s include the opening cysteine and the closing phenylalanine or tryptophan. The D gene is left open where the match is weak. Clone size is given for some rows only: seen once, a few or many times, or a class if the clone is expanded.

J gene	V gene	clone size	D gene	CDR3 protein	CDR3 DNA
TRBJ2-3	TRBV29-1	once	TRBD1	CSTSSGTGYTQYF	TGCAGCACAAGCTCCGGGACAGGGTATACGCAGTATTTT
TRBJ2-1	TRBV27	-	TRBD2	CASSQLAEIYNEQFF	TGTGCCAGCAGTCAACTAGCGGAAATATACAATGAGCAGTTCTTC
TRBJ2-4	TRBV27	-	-	CASSSGEGRAKNIQYF	TGTGCCAGCAGTTCCGGAGAGGGAAGAGCCAAAAACATTCAGTACTTC
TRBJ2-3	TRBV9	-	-	CASSVTSAHTDTQYF	TGTGCCAGCAGCGTAACGAGCGCGCACACAGATACGCAGTATTTT
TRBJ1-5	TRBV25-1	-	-	CASSEFGSLGQPQHF	TGTGCCAGCAGTGAATTTGGTTCCCTCGGGCAGCCCCAGCATTTT
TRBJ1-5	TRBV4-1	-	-	CASSQDPGQFNQPQHF	TGCGCCAGCAGCCAAGACCCCGGACAGTTCAATCAGCCCCAGCATTTT
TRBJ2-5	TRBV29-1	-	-	CSVETGRGKTQYF	TGCAGCGTTGAGACCGGCCGCGGAAAGACCCAGTACTTC
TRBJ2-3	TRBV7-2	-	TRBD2	CASSFRPVGRAPDTQYF	TGTGCCAGCAGCTTTCGTCCAGTCGGGAGGGCCCCAGATACGCAGTATTTT
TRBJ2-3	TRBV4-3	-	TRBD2	CASSQETSGDTDTQYF	TGCGCCAGCAGCCAAGAGACTAGCGGGGACACAGATACGCAGTATTTT
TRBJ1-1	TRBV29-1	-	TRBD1	CSGTVNTEAFF	TGCAGTGGGACAGTGAACACTGAAGCTTTCTTT
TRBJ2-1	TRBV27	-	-	CASSESSYNEQFF	TGTGCCAGCAGTGAGAGCTCCTACAATGAGCAGTTCTTC
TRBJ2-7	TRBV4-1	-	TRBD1	CASSQELGQGWYEQYF	TGCGCCAGCAGCCAAGAGCTGGGACAGGGGTGGTACGAGCAGTACTTC
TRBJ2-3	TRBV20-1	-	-	CSARWADTQYF	TGCAGTGCTAGATGGGCGGATACGCAGTATTTT
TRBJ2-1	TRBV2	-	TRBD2	CASSKDGTRGNEQFF	TGTGCCAGCAGTAAAGACGGGACTAGGGGGAATGAGCAGTTCTTC
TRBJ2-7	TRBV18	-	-	CASSPQPETYEQYF	TGTGCCAGCTCACCACAGCCGGAGACCTACGAGCAGTACTTC
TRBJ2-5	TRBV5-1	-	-	CASSLTGIGETQYF	TGCGCCAGCAGCTTGACAGGGATAGGGGAGACCCAGTACTTC
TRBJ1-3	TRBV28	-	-	CASLRGRNTIYF	TGTGCCAGCCTCAGGGGACGAAACACCATATATTTT
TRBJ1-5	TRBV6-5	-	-	CASSYSLSGQPQHF	TGTGCCAGCAGTTACTCGCTCTCAGGCCAGCCCCAGCATTTT
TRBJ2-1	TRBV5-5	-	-	CASSLSTGTRHGEQFF	TGTGCCAGCAGCTTGTCAACAGGGACACGTCATGGCGAGCAGTTCTTC
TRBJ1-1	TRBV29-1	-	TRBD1	CSGGLTGLNTEAFF	TGCAGCGGCGGCCTGACAGGGCTGAACACTGAAGCTTTCTTT
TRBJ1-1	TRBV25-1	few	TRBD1	CASSGDRGSYTEAFF	TGTGCCAGCAGTGGGGACAGGGGATCGTACACTGAAGCTTTCTTT
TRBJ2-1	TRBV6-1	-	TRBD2	CASSAREANEQFF	TGTGCCAGCAGTGCCCGGGAGGCGAATGAGCAGTTCTTC